Below, 17 T cell receptor beta chains from the same sample are listed, as sequenced in a study of CD8+ T cells in alopecia areata. RNA, once extracted, was reverse transcribed into cDNA for use as the sequencing template. The table came from immunoSEQ multiplex PCR; TCRdb's copy has only in-frame clones and leaves some out. The table includes about 180,000 clones, roughly 66% detected once. Sample: CD8+ T cells sorted from blood, taken at week 0. These receptors came from a human donor with alopecia areata.

This chain joins TRBV12-5 and TRBJ1-5; 7 nucleotides agree with TRBD1. Looked up from germline, CDR1 is LGHNT and CDR2 is FRNRAP. The CDR3 is made up of 16 amino acids. The V segment lost 1 base and the J segment 3 bases; nucleotides outside the gene matches: 6. CDR3 region: CASGLGPTGVNQPQHF. CDR3 nucleotides: TGTGCTAGTGGTTTGGGCCCCACAGGGGTCAATCAGCCCCAGCATTTT.

This chain joins TRBV2 and TRBJ2-5, with no clear D. CDR1 and CDR2 from the germline V gene are SNHLY and FYNNEI. V lost 2 bases and J 5 bases, leaving 9 bases between the germline ends. There are 13 residues in the CDR3. CDR3 in amino acids: CASSERARETQYF. CDR3 nucleotides: TGTGCCAGCAGTGAACGGGCTAGGGAGACCCAGTACTTC.

This chain connects TRBV4-2 to TRBJ2-3, with 8 bases that match TRBD2. This CDR3 region has 16 residues. The V gene end was trimmed by 5 bases and the J gene end by 4 bases; junction bases not matched to a gene: 11. Germline V CDR1 and CDR2: LGHNA, YNFKEQ. This CDR3 reads CASSSPPAGGPDTQYF. The DNA of the CDR3 is TGTGCCAGCAGCTCCCCACCCGCGGGGGGCCCAGATACGCAGTATTTT.

The rearrangement links TRBV10-3 to TRBJ2-7; no reliable D call. Looked up from germline, CDR1 is ENHRY and CDR2 is SYGVKD. The V end was cut by 4 bases, the J end by 9 bases, with 10 bases between. This CDR3 spans 11 amino acids. CDR3 in amino acids: CAISGNKGQYF. The CDR3 DNA sequence: TGTGCCATCAGTGGTAACAAAGGGCAGTACTTC.

The chain carries TRBV7-8 and TRBJ2-7; D is unresolved. Germline V gene lookup returns CDR1 SGHVS and CDR2 FQNEAQ. The length of the CDR3 is 13 residues. The V end was cut by 5 bases, the J end by 1 base, with 9 bases between. CDR3 amino acids: CASSPAPSYEQYF. The CDR3 nucleotides are TGTGCCAGCAGCCCAGCACCGTCCTACGAGCAGTACTTC.

This clone was detected a few times. This chain joins TRBV5-1 and TRBJ2-1, with D perhaps matching TRBD2 (6 bases). The ends were cut back, 1 base at V and 2 bases at J, with 16 bases in the middle. The CDR3 contains 17 residues. Germline V gene sequence: CDR1 SGHRS, CDR2 YFSETQ. The CDR3: CASSLKVQGEAYNEQFF. The CDR3 DNA is TGCGCCAGCAGCTTGAAAGTGCAAGGGGAGGCCTACAATGAGCAGTTCTTC.

This clone was observed once. The chain carries TRBV2 and TRBJ1-6; TRBD1 might be the D (5 bases). Germline lookup yields CDR1 SNHLY and CDR2 FYNNEI. The CDR3 has 10 residues. V lost 11 bases, J lost 11 bases, and 10 bases lay in between. The CDR3 here is CAPGPPPLHF. The CDR3 DNA reads as TGTGCCCCGGGACCCCCACCCCTCCACTTT.

The chain recombines TRBV12-5 with TRBJ2-3; D is unclear. The ends were cut back, 2 bases at V and 0 bases at J, with 12 bases in the middle. There are 16 residues in the CDR3. Per the germline V gene, CDR1 is LGHNT and CDR2 is FRNRAP. The CDR3 reads CASGLPPAMSTDTQYF. As DNA, the CDR3 is TGTGCTAGTGGTTTGCCCCCAGCGATGAGCACAGATACGCAGTATTTT.

The chain is built from TRBV9 and TRBJ1-5; no firm D call. Germline values: CDR1 SGDLS, CDR2 YYNGEE. The CDR3 runs 13 residues. V lost 3 bases, J lost 0 bases, and 4 bases lay in between. The CDR3 protein is CASSESSNQPQHF. CDR3 in DNA: TGTGCCAGCAGCGAGAGTAGCAATCAGCCCCAGCATTTT.

The chain is built from TRBV6-5 and TRBJ1-2, with 9 bases lining up with TRBD1. Germline lookup yields CDR1 MNHEY and CDR2 SVGAGI. The CDR3 length is 14 residues. With V trimmed by 4 bases and J by 9 bases, 9 bases remained unmatched. The CDR3 coding sequence is TGTGCCAGCAGTTCCCGGACAGGGGCGGAAAGCTACACCTTC. Encoded protein: CASSSRTGAESYTF.

The V call is TRBV29-1, the J call TRBJ2-3, with 13 bases lining up with TRBD2. The CDR3 length is 18 residues. Germline V gives CDR1 SQVTM, CDR2 ANQGSEA. Unmatched junction bases numbered 8, after V lost 0 bases and J lost 2 bases. For the CDR3, the DNA is TGCAGCGTTGAAGATAGGTTCGGGACTAGCGGGGTCACAGATACGCAGTATTTT. Amino acid sequence: CSVEDRFGTSGVTDTQYF.

This chain links TRBV30 with TRBJ2-5; D tentatively reads TRBD1 or TRBD2 (5 bases each). V lost 5 bases, J lost 2 bases, and 15 bases lay in between. Germline lookup yields CDR1 GTSNPN and CDR2 SVGIG (reference sequence). The CDR3 extends over 14 amino acids. For the CDR3, the DNA is TGTGCCTGGGGGAACGGGGCTGGACAAGAGACCCAGTACTTC. This translates into CAWGNGAGQETQYF.

This clone is a singleton in its sample. The chain employs TRBV7-9 and TRBJ2-7; TRBD2 matches at 8 bases. Looked up from germline, CDR1 is SEHNR and CDR2 is FQNEAQ (reference sequence). CDR3 size: 14 residues. V lost 5 bases and J lost 6; bases outside the gene matches: 9. The chain's CDR3 is CASSNRGGPFEQYF. The CDR3 region has the DNA TGTGCCAGCAGCAACCGGGGGGGCCCCTTCGAGCAGTACTTC.

V and J are TRBV30 and TRBJ2-5; D not certain. The germline CDR1 and CDR2 sequences are GTSNPN and SVGIG (reference sequence). There are 11 residues in the CDR3. V was trimmed by 2 bases and J by 1 base, leaving 2 bases between them. CDR3 loop: CAWSLQETQYF. In nucleotides, the CDR3 is TGTGCCTGGAGTCTCCAAGAGACCCAGTACTTC.

V and J are TRBV2 and TRBJ1-1; D gene unclear. Germline V gene lookup returns CDR1 SNHLY and CDR2 FYNNEI. CDR3 size: 12 residues. Trimming pared 6 bases from V and 5 bases from J, leaving 10 bases between. CDR3 loop: CASRPGATEAFF. The CDR3 DNA reads as TGTGCCAGCAGACCAGGAGCAACTGAAGCTTTCTTT.

The chain carries TRBV2 and TRBJ2-3; 7 bases align to TRBD2. J lost 2 bases, V lost 10 bases, and 15 bases had no gene match. The CDR3 runs 16 residues. Germline V gene data show CDR1 as SNHLY and CDR2 as FYNNEI. CDR3 region: CATPEGSRGYTDTQYF. The CDR3 coding sequence is TGTGCCACCCCTGAAGGGTCGCGGGGGTACACAGATACGCAGTATTTT.

This clone was seen only once. This sequence joins TRBV4-2 and TRBJ1-2, with 9 positions matching TRBD1. CDR1 and CDR2 from the germline V gene are LGHNA and YNFKEQ. The CDR3 has 16 residues. J gave up 6 bases and V 2 bases, and 10 bases lay outside the gene matches. The CDR3 protein is CASSQHQNRGRDGYTF. CDR3 coding DNA: TGTGCCAGCAGCCAACACCAGAACAGGGGGCGAGATGGCTACACCTTC.